This T cell receptor (beta chain) was identified during a study of cytomegalovirus exposure and HLA in healthy donors. Study background: Earlier results showed roughly 120 million unique TCR beta sequences derived from approximately 180 million T cells. Points from the study as a whole: Later analysis showed TCR association rates varying by HLA locus, highest for DRB1 and lowest for HLA-C. An assumption of roughly uniform sequencing depth across donors underlay the presence/absence analyses.

PCR primers comprised 60 Vbeta and 13 Jbeta primers. Some clones are missing from TCRdb's copy, which holds only in-frame ones; the method was immunoSEQ multiplex PCR. The sample data list some 110,000 clones. A word on this clone: Its target is unknown. Because the CDR3's place on the DNA is in doubt, the DNA is left out and the CDR3 is given as listed by TCRdb.

The receptor was isolated from a man aged 35 to 55 in good health and CMV-seronegative. Sample: PBMCs.

CDR3 amino acids: CASSHPFGQGARMNTEAFF. J is TRBJ1-1 and V is TRBV21-1; the D segment call TRBD1 is taken from the table without a DNA check. TRBV21-1 is listed as a pseudogene. The CDR3 length is 19 residues, termini included.